The source of this T cell receptor beta chain is a study of T-cell memory formation after mild COVID-19. Overall study: The TCR clusters were mostly specific to one donor. Study results and limitations: Second-wave clones peaking on day 37 lacked confirmed SARS-CoV-2 specificity. Contracting clones from day 15 to 85 showed balanced CD4/CD8; later expanders favored CD4+. Mainly in CM and EM were contracting CD4+ clones; CD8+ were in EMRA.

This CDR3 contains 11 residues. The germline gives CDR1 MNHEY, CDR2 SVGEGT. TCRdb reprocessed the 5' RACE reads with MiXCR, giving one entry per CDR3 protein. Among about 82,000 distinct CDR3 sequences listed, more than 10% were seen once. This clonotype was picked up a small number of times. The antigen remains unidentified. Sequencing was performed on PBMCs or a T cell subset sorted from them (not recorded which). The chain combines TRBV6-2 or TRBV6-3 with TRBJ2-3; D not certain. This TCR was sampled from a man between 18 and 29 years old who had mild COVID-19 (a few samples of this study predate the infection). Cell type and time point are not known. CDR3: CAVTNGDTQYF. CDR3 sequence (DNA): TGTGCTGTAACCAACGGGGATACGCAGTATTTT.